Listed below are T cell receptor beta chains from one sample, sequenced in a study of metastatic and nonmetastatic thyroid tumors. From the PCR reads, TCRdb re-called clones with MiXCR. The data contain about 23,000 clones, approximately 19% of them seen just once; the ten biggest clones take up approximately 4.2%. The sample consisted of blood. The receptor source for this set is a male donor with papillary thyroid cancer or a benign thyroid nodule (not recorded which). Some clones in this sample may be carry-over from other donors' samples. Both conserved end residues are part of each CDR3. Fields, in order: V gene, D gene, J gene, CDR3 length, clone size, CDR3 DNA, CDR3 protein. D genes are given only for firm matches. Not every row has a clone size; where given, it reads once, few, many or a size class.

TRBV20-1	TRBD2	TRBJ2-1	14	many	TGCAGTGCCCTCCGGGGCGGGACTAGCGGGAGGCTGTTCTTC	CSALRGGTSGRLFF
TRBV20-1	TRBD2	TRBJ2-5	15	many	TGCAGTGCTAGAGATCGGGTAGCGGGTGGGGAGACCCAGTACTTC	CSARDRVAGGETQYF
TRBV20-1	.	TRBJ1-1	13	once	TGCAGTGCTAGAGAGGACCCACCTACTGAAGCTTTCTTT	CSAREDPPTEAFF
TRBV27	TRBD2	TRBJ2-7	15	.	TGTGCCAGCAGTCCTAGACTAGCGGGGAGCTACGAGCAGTACTTC	CASSPRLAGSYEQYF
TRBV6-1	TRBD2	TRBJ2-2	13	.	TGTGCCAGCCCCGGGCTAGCGGGCGGGGAGCTGTTTTTT	CASPGLAGGELFF
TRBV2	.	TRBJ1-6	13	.	TGTGCCAGCACCGCGGGGGCGAATTCACCCCTCCACTTT	CASTAGANSPLHF
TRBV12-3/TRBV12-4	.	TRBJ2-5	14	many	TGTGCCAGCAGTTTTCTGACAGATCAAGAGACCCAGTACTTC	CASSFLTDQETQYF
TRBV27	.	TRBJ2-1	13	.	TGTGCCAGCAGTTTAGTGGAGTACAATGAGCAGTTCTTC	CASSLVEYNEQFF
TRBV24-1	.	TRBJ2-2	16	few	TGTGCCAGCAGTACTTTGGAGGGGTCGAACACCGGGGAGCTGTTTTTT	CASSTLEGSNTGELFF
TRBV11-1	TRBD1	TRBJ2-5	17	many	TGTGCCAGCAGCTTAGCGATTCGCAGGGGGCGCAGAGAGACCCAGTACTTC	CASSLAIRRGRRETQYF
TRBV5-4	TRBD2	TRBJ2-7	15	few	TGTGCCAGCAAAGAGGCGGGAGTAACCGAAAACGAGCAGTACTTC	CASKEAGVTENEQYF
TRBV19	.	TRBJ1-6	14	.	TGTGCCAGTCGTTCGGGAGGGGCGCGTTCACCCCTCCACTTT	CASRSGGARSPLHF
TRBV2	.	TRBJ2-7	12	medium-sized	TGTGCCAGCACTTTGGGGTCCTACGAGCAGTACTTC	CASTLGSYEQYF
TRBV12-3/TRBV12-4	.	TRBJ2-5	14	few	TGTGCCAGCAGCCGGATTGACAAAGGGGAGACCCAGTACTTC	CASSRIDKGETQYF
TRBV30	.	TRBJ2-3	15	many	TGTGCCTGGAGTCCCGGGACACAGAATCCAGATACGCAGTATTTT	CAWSPGTQNPDTQYF
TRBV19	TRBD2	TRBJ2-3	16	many	TGTGCCAGTAGTCAAACTAGCGGGAGGGCCGTGGATACGCAGTATTTT	CASSQTSGRAVDTQYF
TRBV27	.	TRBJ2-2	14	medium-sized	TGTGCCAGCAGTTTTACAGTAAACACCGGGGAGCTGTTTTTT	CASSFTVNTGELFF
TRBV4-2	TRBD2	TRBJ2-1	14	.	TGTGCCAGCAGCCATGCGGGACTAGCGGGAGAATACTTCTTC	CASSHAGLAGEYFF
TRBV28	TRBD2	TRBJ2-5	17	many	TGTGCCAGCAGTCACGGACTAGCGGGAGGGACACAAGAGACCCAGTACTTC	CASSHGLAGGTQETQYF
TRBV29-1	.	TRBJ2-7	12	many	TGCAGCGTTGGGACAGTTTCCAACGAGCAGTACTTC	CSVGTVSNEQYF
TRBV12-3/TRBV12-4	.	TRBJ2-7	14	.	TGTGCCAGCAGTTACTTCGGACAGAGCTACGAGCAGTACTTC	CASSYFGQSYEQYF
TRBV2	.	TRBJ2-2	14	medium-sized	TGTGCCAGCAGTGTCGATAGGGGTGCCGGGGAGCTGTTTTTT	CASSVDRGAGELFF
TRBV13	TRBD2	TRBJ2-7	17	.	TGTGCCAGCAGCCCACAGGTTCGTGCGGGAGGATTCTACGAGCAGTACTTC	CASSPQVRAGGFYEQYF
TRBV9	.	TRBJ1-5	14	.	TGTGCCAATAGCGTAGGACATGTGAGCTGGCCCCAGCATTTT	CANSVGHVSWPQHF
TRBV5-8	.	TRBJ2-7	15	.	TGTGCCAGCAGCACCCGGGGGGGAGGGGGCTACGAGCGGTACTTC	CASSTRGGGGYERYF
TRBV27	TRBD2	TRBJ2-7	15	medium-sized	TGTGCCAGCAGTTTAGAGGCGGGAGGGCGGGACGAGCAGTACTTC	CASSLEAGGRDEQYF
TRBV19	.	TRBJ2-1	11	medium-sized	TGTGCCAGTAGGGGCTACAATGAGCAGTTCTTC	CASRGYNEQFF
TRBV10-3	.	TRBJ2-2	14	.	TGTGCCTACAGTGACAGCACGAGCACCGGGGAGCTGTTTTTT	CAYSDSTSTGELFF
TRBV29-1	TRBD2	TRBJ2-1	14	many	TGCAGCGTTGAAGATAGCGGGAGACGGGATGAGCAGTTCTTC	CSVEDSGRRDEQFF
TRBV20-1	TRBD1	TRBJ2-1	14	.	TGCAGTGTCATGGACAGGGAATCCTACGATGAGCAGTTCTTC	CSVMDRESYDEQFF
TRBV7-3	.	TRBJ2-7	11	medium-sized	TGTGCCAGCAACCCTCTCTGGGAGCAGTACTTC	CASNPLWEQYF
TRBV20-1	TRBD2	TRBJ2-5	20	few	TGCAGTGCTAGAGATGCCTCCGATAGGGTAGCGGGGCCTCTTCAAGAGACCCAGTACTTC	CSARDASDRVAGPLQETQYF
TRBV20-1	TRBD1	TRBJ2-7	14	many	TGCAGTGCTCAATGGGACAGGAATTTTTACGAGCAGTACTTC	CSAQWDRNFYEQYF
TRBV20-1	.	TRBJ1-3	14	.	TGCAGTGCTCTAGACCCAAACTCGGGGGACACCATATATTTT	CSALDPNSGDTIYF
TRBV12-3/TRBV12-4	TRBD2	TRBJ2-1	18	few	TGTGCCAGCAGCCCCGGTACTAGCGGGAGGGGCTTCTATAATGAGCAGTTCTTC	CASSPGTSGRGFYNEQFF
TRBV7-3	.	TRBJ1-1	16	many	TGTGCCAGCAGCTCCCCCCCGCAAAAGGGGGTACCTGAAGCTTTCTTT	CASSSPPQKGVPEAFF
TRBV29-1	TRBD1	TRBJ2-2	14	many	TGCAGCGTTGGGGACAGTCCGAACACCGGGGAGCTGTTTTTT	CSVGDSPNTGELFF
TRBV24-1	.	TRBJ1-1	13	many	TGTGCCACCAGTGATTGGAAAGGACATGAAGCTTTCTTT	CATSDWKGHEAFF
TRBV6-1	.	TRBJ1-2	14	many	TGTGCCAGCAGTGCCACCGGGACGGGGTATGGCTGCACCTTC	CASSATGTGYGCTF
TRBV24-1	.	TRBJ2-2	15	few	TGTGCCACCATGGGCGGGTTCTTGAACACCGGGGAGCTGTTTTTT	CATMGGFLNTGELFF